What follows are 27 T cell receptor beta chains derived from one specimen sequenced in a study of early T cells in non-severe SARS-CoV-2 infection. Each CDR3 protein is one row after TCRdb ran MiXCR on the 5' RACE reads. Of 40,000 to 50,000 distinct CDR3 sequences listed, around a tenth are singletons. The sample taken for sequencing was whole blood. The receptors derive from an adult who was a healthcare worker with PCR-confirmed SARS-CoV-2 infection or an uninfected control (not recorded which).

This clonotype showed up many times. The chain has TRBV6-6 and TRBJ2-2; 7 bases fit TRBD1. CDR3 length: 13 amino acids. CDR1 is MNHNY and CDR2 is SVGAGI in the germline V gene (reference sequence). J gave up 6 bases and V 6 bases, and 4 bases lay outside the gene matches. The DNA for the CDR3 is TGTGCCAGCAGATACAGGGGCGCCGGGGAGCTGTTTTTT. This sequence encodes CASRYRGAGELFF.

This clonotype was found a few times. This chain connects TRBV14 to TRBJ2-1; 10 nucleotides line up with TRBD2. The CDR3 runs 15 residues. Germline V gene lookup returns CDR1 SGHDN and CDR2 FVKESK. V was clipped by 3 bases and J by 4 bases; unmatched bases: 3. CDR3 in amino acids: CASSQGTSEYNEQFF. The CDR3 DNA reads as TGTGCCAGCAGCCAGGGGACTAGCGAGTACAATGAGCAGTTCTTC.

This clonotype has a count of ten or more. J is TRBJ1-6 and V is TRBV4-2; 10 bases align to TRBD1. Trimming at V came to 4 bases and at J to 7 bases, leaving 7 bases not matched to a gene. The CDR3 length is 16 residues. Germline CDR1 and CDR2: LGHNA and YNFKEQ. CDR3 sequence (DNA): TGTGCCAGCAGCCGGGACTCGACAGGGGGCAATTCACCCCTCCACTTT. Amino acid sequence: CASSRDSTGGNSPLHF.

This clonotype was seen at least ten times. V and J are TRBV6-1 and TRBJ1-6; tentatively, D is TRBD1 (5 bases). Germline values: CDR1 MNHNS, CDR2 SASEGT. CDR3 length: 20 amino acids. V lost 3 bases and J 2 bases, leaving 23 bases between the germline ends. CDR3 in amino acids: CASSEFGHPQRGAYNSPLHF. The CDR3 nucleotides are TGTGCCAGCAGTGAGTTTGGACACCCTCAAAGAGGCGCCTATAATTCACCCCTCCACTTT.

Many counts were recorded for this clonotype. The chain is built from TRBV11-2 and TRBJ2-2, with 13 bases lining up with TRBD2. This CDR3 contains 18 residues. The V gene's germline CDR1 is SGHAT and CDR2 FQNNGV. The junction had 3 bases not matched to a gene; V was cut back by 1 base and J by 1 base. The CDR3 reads CASSLVLAGGVNTGELFF. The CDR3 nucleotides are TGTGCCAGCAGCTTAGTACTAGCGGGAGGGGTGAACACCGGGGAGCTGTTTTTT.

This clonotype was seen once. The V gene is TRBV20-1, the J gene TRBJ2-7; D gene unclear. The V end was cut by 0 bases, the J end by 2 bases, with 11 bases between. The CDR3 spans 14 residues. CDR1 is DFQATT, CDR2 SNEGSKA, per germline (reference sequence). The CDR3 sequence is CSARDLGRTYEQYF. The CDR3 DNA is TGCAGTGCTAGAGATTTAGGCAGGACCTACGAGCAGTACTTC.

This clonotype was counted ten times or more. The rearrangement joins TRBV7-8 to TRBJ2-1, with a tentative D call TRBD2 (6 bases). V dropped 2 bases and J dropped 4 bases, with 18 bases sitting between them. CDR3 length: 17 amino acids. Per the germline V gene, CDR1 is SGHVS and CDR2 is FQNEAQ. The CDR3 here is CASSLLPGTSPYNEQFF. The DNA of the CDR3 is TGTGCCAGCAGCTTACTCCCAGGGACTTCCCCTTACAATGAGCAGTTCTTC.

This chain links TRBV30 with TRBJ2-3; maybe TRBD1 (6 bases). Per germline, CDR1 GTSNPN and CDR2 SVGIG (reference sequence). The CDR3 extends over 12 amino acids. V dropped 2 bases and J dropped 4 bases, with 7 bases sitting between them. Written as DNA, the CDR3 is TGTGCCTGGAGTCCAGGGGCAGATACGCAGTATTTT. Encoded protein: CAWSPGADTQYF.

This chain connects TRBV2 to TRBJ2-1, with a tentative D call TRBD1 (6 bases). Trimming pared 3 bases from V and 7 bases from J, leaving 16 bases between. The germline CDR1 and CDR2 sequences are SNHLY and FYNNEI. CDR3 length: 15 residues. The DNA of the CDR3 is TGTGCCAGCAGTGAGCGGACAGCTCGGGGAAATGAGCAGTTCTTC. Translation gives CASSERTARGNEQFF.

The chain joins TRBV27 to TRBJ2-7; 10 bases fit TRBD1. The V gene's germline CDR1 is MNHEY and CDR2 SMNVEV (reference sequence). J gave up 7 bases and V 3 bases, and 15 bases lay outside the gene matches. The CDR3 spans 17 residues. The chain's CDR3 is CASSFNPPDRGIGEQYF. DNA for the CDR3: TGTGCCAGCAGTTTCAATCCCCCGGACAGGGGGATTGGTGAGCAGTACTTC.

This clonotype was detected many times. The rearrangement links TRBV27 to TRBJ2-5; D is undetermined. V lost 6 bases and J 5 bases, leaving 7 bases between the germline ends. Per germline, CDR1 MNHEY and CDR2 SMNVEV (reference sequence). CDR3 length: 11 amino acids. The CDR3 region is CASSQAETQYF. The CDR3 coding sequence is TGTGCCAGCAGCCAGGCGGAGACCCAGTACTTC.

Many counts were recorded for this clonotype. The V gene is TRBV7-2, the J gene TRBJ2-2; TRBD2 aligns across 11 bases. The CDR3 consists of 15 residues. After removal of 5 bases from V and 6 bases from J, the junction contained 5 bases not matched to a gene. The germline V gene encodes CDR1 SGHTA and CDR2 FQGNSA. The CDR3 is CASSVYSGRAGELFF. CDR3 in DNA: TGTGCCAGCAGCGTATATAGCGGGAGGGCCGGGGAGCTGTTTTTT.

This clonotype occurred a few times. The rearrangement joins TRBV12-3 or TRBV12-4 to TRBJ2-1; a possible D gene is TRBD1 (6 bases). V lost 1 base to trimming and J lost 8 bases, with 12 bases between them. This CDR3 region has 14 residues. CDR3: CASSLDRVVDEQFF. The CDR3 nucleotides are TGTGCCAGCAGTTTAGACAGGGTCGTGGATGAGCAGTTCTTC.

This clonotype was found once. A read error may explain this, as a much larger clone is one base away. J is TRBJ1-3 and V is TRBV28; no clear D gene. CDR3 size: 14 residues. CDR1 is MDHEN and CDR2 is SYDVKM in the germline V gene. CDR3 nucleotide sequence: TGTGACACCATTTCGGCACGGGAGGGAAACACCATATATTTT. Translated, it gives CDTISAREGNTIYF.

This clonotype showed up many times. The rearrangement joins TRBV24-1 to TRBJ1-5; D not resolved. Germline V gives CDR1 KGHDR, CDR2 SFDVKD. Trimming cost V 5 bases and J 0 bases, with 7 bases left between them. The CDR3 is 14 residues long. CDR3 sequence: CATSVSSSNQPQHF. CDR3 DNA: TGTGCCACCAGTGTAAGTTCTAGCAATCAGCCCCAGCATTTT.

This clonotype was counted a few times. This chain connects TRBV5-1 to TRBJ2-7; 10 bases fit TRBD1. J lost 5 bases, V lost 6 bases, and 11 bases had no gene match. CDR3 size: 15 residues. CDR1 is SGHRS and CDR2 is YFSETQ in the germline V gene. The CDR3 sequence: CASNPGQGLAHEQYF. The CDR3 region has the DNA TGCGCCAGCAACCCGGGACAGGGGCTTGCCCACGAGCAGTACTTC.

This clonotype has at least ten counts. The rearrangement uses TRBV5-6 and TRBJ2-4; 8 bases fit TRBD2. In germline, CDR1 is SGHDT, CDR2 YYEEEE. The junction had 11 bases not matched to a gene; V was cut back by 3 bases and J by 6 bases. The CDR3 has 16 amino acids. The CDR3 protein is CASSSRGEDWRNIQYF. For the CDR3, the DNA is TGTGCCAGCAGCTCGCGGGGGGAGGACTGGAGAAACATTCAGTACTTC. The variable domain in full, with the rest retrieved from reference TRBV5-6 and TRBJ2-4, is DAGVTQSPTHLIKTRGQQVTLRCSPKSGHDTVSWYQQALGQGPQFIFQYYEEEERQRGNFPDRFSGHQFPNYSSELNVNALLLGDSALYLCASSSRGEDWRNIQYFGAGTRLSVL.

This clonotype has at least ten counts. The chain's CDR3 is CASSRGTGSGNTEAFF. The CDR3 DNA is TGTGCCAGCAGCCGAGGGACAGGGTCTGGGAACACTGAAGCTTTCTTT. The chain links TRBV4-2 to TRBJ1-1; 9 bases agree with TRBD1. Germline CDR1 LGHNA, CDR2 YNFKEQ. V dropped 4 bases and J dropped 1; count of bases not matched to a gene: 7. This CDR3 has 16 residues.

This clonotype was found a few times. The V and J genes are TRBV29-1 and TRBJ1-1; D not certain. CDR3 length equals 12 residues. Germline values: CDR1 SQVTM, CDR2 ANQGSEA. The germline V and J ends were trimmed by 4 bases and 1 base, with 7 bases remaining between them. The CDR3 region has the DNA TGCAGCGTTGGGGGAGAGAACACTGAAGCTTTCTTT. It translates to CSVGGENTEAFF.

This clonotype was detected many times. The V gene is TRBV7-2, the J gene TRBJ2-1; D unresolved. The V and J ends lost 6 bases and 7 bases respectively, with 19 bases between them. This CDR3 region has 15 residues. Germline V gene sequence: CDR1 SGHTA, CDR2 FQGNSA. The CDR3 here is CASRISLRAENEQFF. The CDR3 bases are TGTGCCAGCAGGATCTCTCTTAGGGCAGAGAATGAGCAGTTCTTC.

CDR3 in amino acids: CASSKRGGGRETQYF. CDR3 DNA: TGTGCCAGCAGCAAGAGGGGAGGGGGCAGAGAGACCCAGTACTTC. The chain has TRBV7-9 and TRBJ2-5; perhaps D is TRBD1 or TRBD2 (7 bases each). Per germline, CDR1 SEHNR and CDR2 FQNEAQ (reference sequence). The germline V and J ends were trimmed by 5 bases and 4 bases, with 17 bases remaining between them. The CDR3 is 15 amino acids.

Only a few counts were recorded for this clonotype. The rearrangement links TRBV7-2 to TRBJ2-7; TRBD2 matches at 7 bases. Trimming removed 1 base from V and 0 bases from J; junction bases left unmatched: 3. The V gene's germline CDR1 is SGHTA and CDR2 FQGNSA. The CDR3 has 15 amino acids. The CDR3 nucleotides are TGTGCCAGCAGCTTAGGGACTAGTTTCTCCTACGAGCAGTACTTC. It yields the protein CASSLGTSFSYEQYF.

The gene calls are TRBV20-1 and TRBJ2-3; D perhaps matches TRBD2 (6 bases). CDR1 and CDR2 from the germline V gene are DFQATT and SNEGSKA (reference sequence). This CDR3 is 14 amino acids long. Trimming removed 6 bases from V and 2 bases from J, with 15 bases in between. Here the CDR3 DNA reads TGCAGTGCCAGCGCTAGCGCCTACACAGATACGCAGTATTTT. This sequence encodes CSASASAYTDTQYF.

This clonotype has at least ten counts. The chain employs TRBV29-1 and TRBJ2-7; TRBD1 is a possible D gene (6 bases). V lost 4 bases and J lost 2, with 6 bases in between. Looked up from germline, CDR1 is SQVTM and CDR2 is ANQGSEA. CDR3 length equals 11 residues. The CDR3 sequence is CSVGDTYEQYF. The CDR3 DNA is TGCAGCGTTGGGGACACCTACGAGCAGTACTTC.

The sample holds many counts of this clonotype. The CDR3 DNA sequence: TGTGCCTGGAGTGTACCCAGCAGGCAACTTAACTATGGCTACACCTTC. It encodes CAWSVPSRQLNYGYTF. The rearrangement uses TRBV30 and TRBJ1-2; D unresolved. Deletions cut 0 bases from V and 1 base from J, with 15 bases between. CDR1 is GTSNPN, CDR2 SVGIG, per germline (reference sequence). This CDR3 contains 16 residues. Looking up the rest from reference TRBV30 and TRBJ1-2 gives the full variable domain: SQTIHQWPATLVQPVGSPLSLECTVEGTSNPNLYWYRQAAGRGLQLLFYSVGIGQISSEVPQNLSASRPQDRQFILSSKKLLLSDSGFYLCAWSVPSRQLNYGYTFGSGTRLTVV.

The CDR3 DNA follows: TGCGCCAGCACCTGGGACAGTAACACAGATACGCAGTATTTT. Translating gives CASTWDSNTDTQYF. The V gene is TRBV4-1, the J gene TRBJ2-3, with 7 bases lining up with TRBD1. V lost 7 bases, J lost 2 bases, and 6 bases stayed unmatched. The CDR3 loop spans 14 amino acids. Germline V gene lookup returns CDR1 MGHRA and CDR2 YSYEKL.

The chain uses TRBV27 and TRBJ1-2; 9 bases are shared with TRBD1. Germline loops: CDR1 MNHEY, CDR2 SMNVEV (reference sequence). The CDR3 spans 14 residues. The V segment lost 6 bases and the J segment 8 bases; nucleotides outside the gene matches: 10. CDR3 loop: CASSSQTGGVGYTF. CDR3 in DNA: TGTGCCAGCAGCTCCCAGACAGGGGGGGTAGGCTACACCTTC.